Each of the 13 T cell receptor beta chains below was sequenced from the same sample in a study of beta chain features in type 1 diabetes. As every portion of the isolated RNA was reverse transcribed, the sequencing read expressed TCRB transcripts. TCRdb keeps only in-frame clones here, not all; method: immunoSEQ multiplex PCR. Of 860,000 or so clones in the sample, roughly a sixth were seen once. The sample consisted of naive CD4+ T cells from blood. These receptors were taken from a woman aged 18-35 years in good health.

This clone came up a few times. V gene TRBV2 combines with J gene TRBJ1-1, with D tentatively TRBD1 (6 bases). V lost 6 bases to trimming and J lost 6 bases, with 11 bases between them. The germline gives CDR1 SNHLY, CDR2 FYNNEI. CDR3 length equals 12 residues. The CDR3 bases are TGTGCCAGCAGGCAACAGGGCCCTGAAGCTTTCTTT. This codes for CASRQQGPEAFF.

This chain links TRBV7-2 with TRBJ1-5, with 8 bases fitting TRBD1. Trimming cost V 8 bases and J 7 bases; bases outside gene matches: 7. The CDR3 spans 13 residues. Germline CDR1 reads SGHTA; CDR2 reads FQGNSA. CDR3 region: CASAGQGGQPQHF. The CDR3 coding sequence is TGTGCCAGCGCCGGACAGGGAGGCCAGCCCCAGCATTTT.

The V call is TRBV7-9, the J call TRBJ1-4, with 10 bases aligning to TRBD1. Germline loops: CDR1 SEHNR, CDR2 FQNEAQ (reference sequence). Losses at the gene ends were 1 base for V and 5 bases for J; bases not matched to a gene: 7. This CDR3 comprises 17 residues. The CDR3 DNA is TGTGCCAGCAGCTTAGTGGGACAGGGGTTCGGAAATGAAAAACTGTTTTTT. It specifies CASSLVGQGFGNEKLFF.

This clone was found a few times. This chain joins TRBV19 and TRBJ2-2; 11 nucleotides agree with TRBD2. J was trimmed by 5 bases and V by 6 bases; bases with no gene match: 5. The germline V gene has CDR1 LNHDA and CDR2 SQIVND (reference sequence). The CDR3 length is 15 residues. CDR3 DNA sequence: TGTGCCAGTAGCCGTTCTAGCGGGAGGACCGGGGAGCTGTTTTTT. It specifies CASSRSSGRTGELFF.

A few counts support this clone. The V call is TRBV10-2, the J call TRBJ2-5; either TRBD1 or TRBD2 may supply D (5 bases each). In germline, CDR1 is WSHSY, CDR2 SAAADI. The V end lost 7 bases, the J end lost 7 bases, and 13 bases lay between the germline ends. The length of the CDR3 is 12 residues. CDR3 coding DNA: TGCGCCAGCACGACCGATGGGGGGACCCAGTACTTC. Translated: CASTTDGGTQYF.

The V call is TRBV5-6, the J call TRBJ1-1; 7 nucleotides line up with TRBD1. The CDR3 has 13 amino acids. Germline V gives CDR1 SGHDT, CDR2 YYEEEE. Trimming took 4 bases from V and 3 from J; bases not matched to a gene: 3. CDR3 nucleotides: TGTGCCAGCAGCGCAGACAGGGACACTGAAGCTTTCTTT. This translates into CASSADRDTEAFF.

The gene calls are TRBV7-9 and TRBJ2-7; 12 bases line up with TRBD1. V lost 5 bases to trimming and J lost 7 bases; unmatched junction nucleotides: 9. The CDR3 totals 15 residues. CDR1 is SEHNR and CDR2 is FQNEAQ in the germline V gene (reference sequence). For the CDR3, the DNA is TGTGCCAGCAGCCCAACGGGACAGGGGGCTAGTGAGCAGTACTTC. This translates into CASSPTGQGASEQYF.

This chain uses TRBV18 with TRBJ2-4, with D perhaps matching TRBD1 or TRBD2 (5 bases each). The CDR3 is made up of 17 amino acids. CDR1 is KGHSH, CDR2 LQKENI, per germline. V was clipped by 3 bases and J by 0 bases, with 15 bases between them. This CDR3 is CASSPGTNDLAKNIQYF. CDR3 sequence (DNA): TGTGCCAGCTCACCGGGGACCAACGATCTAGCCAAAAACATTCAGTACTTC. Using reference TRBV18 and TRBJ2-4 for the parts outside the CDR3, the full variable domain is NAGVMQNPRHLVRRRGQEARLRCSPMKGHSHVYWYRQLPEEGLKFMVYLQKENIIDESGMPKERFSAEFPKEGPSILRIQQVVRGDSAAYFCASSPGTNDLAKNIQYFGAGTRLSVL.

This clone was counted between two and nine times. This chain links TRBV28 with TRBJ2-5; 7 nucleotides match TRBD2. The junction had 5 bases not matched to a gene; V was cut back by 6 bases and J by 4 bases. The CDR3 is 13 amino acids. Germline values: CDR1 MDHEN, CDR2 SYDVKM. CDR3 nucleotide sequence: TGTGCCAGCAGCACGGGGGGTTTAGAGACCCAGTACTTC. This codes for CASSTGGLETQYF.

Here the CDR3 reads CASSVFRRGTTDTQYF. The CDR3 DNA follows: TGTGCCAGCTCCGTTTTCAGACGCGGGACCACAGATACGCAGTATTTT. The chain couples TRBV18 to TRBJ2-3; TRBD2 might be the D (6 bases). V was cut by 6 bases and J by 2 bases, with 18 bases left in between. This CDR3 is built from 16 residues. Germline CDR1 KGHSH, CDR2 LQKENI.

The chain links TRBV7-6 to TRBJ2-5; perhaps D is TRBD1 or TRBD2 (6 bases each). V lost 0 bases to trimming and J lost 5 bases, with 13 bases between them. The CDR3 contains 15 residues. CDR1 SGHVS and CDR2 FNYEAQ come from the germline V gene. CDR3 amino acids: CASSLAQRGGETQYF. CDR3 nucleotide sequence: TGTGCCAGCAGCTTAGCACAGCGAGGGGGGGAGACCCAGTACTTC.

The J gene is TRBJ1-2, the V gene TRBV4-2; 9 bases are a match to TRBD1. The CDR3 loop spans 16 amino acids. V dropped 4 bases and J dropped 5; count of bases not matched to a gene: 11. Germline CDR1 reads LGHNA; CDR2 reads YNFKEQ. The DNA of the CDR3 is TGTGCCAGCAGCCTCTCCTGGGACAGGGTAGGATATGGCTACACCTTC. Translated, it gives CASSLSWDRVGYGYTF.

The rearrangement uses TRBV9 and TRBJ2-5, with D perhaps matching TRBD2 (5 bases). V was trimmed by 0 bases and J by 5 bases, leaving 17 bases between them. The CDR3 runs to 16 residues. CDR1 is SGDLS, CDR2 YYNGEE, per germline. The CDR3 nucleotides read TGTGCCAGCAGCGTAGGCCTTGGACTGGAGGTTGAGACCCAGTACTTC. Amino acid sequence: CASSVGLGLEVETQYF.